Shown below are 18 T cell receptor beta chains from a single sample sequenced in a study of cytomegalovirus exposure and HLA in healthy donors (dated by TCRdb to about 2017). Libraries came from the immunoSEQ multiplex PCR assay. For the multiplex PCR, a mixture combining 60 forward primers for TCR Vbeta segments and 13 reverse primers for TCR Jbeta segments was used. Drawn from immuneACCESS, this table holds only the in-frame rearrangements with V and J called that TCRdb kept. Clones are partly lost; checked studies trace under half to an unresolved V gene and leave the rest unexplained. A total of fewer than 100,000 clones appear in this sample, 79% of them only once. 3% to 4% of the sample lies in the top ten. Input material: PBMCs. Receptor source: a woman in her thirties or forties in good health and CMV-seronegative.

This chain joins TRBV27 and TRBJ1-6; 7 bases match TRBD1. The CDR3 contains 15 residues. Germline V lookup: CDR1 MNHEY, CDR2 SMNVEV (reference sequence). Trimming removed 4 bases from V and 8 bases from J; junction bases left unmatched: 8. For the CDR3, the DNA is TGTGCCAGCAGTTCAAGGGGGCGCCGGGATTCACCCCTCCACTTT. Its protein product is CASSSRGRRDSPLHF.

The chain uses TRBV28 and TRBJ2-7, with 7 bases identical to TRBD2. The germline V gene has CDR1 MDHEN and CDR2 SYDVKM. The CDR3 contains 15 residues. Germline trimming cut 3 bases from V and 0 bases from J; bases unmatched to any gene: 5. Written as DNA, the CDR3 is TGTGCCAGCAGTTTGGGGGGGGAATACTCCTACGAGCAGTACTTC. This encodes CASSLGGEYSYEQYF.

V is TRBV9 and J is TRBJ1-1; perhaps TRBD1 as D (6 bases). V was pared by 0 bases and J by 6 bases, with 18 bases between. Germline V gene sequence: CDR1 SGDLS, CDR2 YYNGEE. The CDR3 contains 16 residues. The CDR3 nucleotides are TGTGCCAGCAGCGTAGGGACAGCTCCAGGTTATTCTGAAGCTTTCTTT. Its translation: CASSVGTAPGYSEAFF. The variable domain in full, with the rest retrieved from reference TRBV9 and TRBJ1-1, is DSGVTQTPKHLITATGQRVTLRCSPRSGDLSVYWYQQSLDQGLQFLIQYYNGEERAKGNILERFSAQQFPDLHSELNLSSLELGDSALYFCASSVGTAPGYSEAFFGQGTRLTVV.

V and J are TRBV5-4 and TRBJ1-1; D ambiguous. Germline V gene data show CDR1 as SGHNT and CDR2 as YYREEE (reference sequence). The CDR3 totals 12 residues. Trimming removed 8 bases at V and 1 base at J, with 9 bases between. This chain's CDR3 is CASSNRNTEAFF. In DNA form, the CDR3 reads TGTGCCAGTTCGAACAGGAACACTGAAGCTTTCTTT.

V usage is TRBV2 and J usage is TRBJ2-7; D gene ambiguous. V was cut by 6 bases and J by 1 base, with 13 bases left in between. The CDR3 loop spans 14 amino acids. The germline gives CDR1 SNHLY, CDR2 FYNNEI. CDR3 nucleotide sequence: TGTGCCAGCAGGCCGGGTACAATATCCTACGAGCAGTACTTC. Translated, it gives CASRPGTISYEQYF.

The chain links TRBV5-4 to TRBJ2-2; 11 nucleotides line up with TRBD1. Trimming cost V 2 bases and J 4 bases; bases outside gene matches: 4. The CDR3 covers 16 residues. The V gene's germline CDR1 is SGHNT and CDR2 YYREEE (reference sequence). In DNA form, the CDR3 reads TGTGCCAGCAGCTTCGGGACAGGGGGTGCCACCGGGGAGCTGTTTTTT. Residues: CASSFGTGGATGELFF.

The rearrangement joins TRBV2 to TRBJ1-3, with TRBD1 as a possible D gene (6 bases). The CDR3 sequence is 16 residues long. The germline V and J ends were trimmed by 6 bases and 0 bases, with 15 bases remaining between them. From germline, CDR1 is SNHLY and CDR2 FYNNEI. CDR3: CASSPTGTSSGNTIYF. CDR3 nucleotides: TGTGCCAGCAGCCCCACCGGGACAAGCTCTGGAAACACCATATATTTT.

Only one count was recorded for this clone. This chain uses TRBV7-8 with TRBJ1-1; no definite D call. This CDR3 spans 13 amino acids. CDR1 and CDR2 from the germline V gene are SGHVS and FQNEAQ. Trimming cost V 2 bases and J 2 bases, with 6 bases left between them. Here the CDR3 DNA reads TGTGCCAGCAGCTTAAGAGGAAACACTGAAGCTTTCTTT. Translated, it gives CASSLRGNTEAFF.

The J gene is TRBJ1-1, the V gene TRBV7-9, with D possibly matching TRBD1 (5 bases). V was shortened by 4 bases and J by 2 bases, with 14 bases between the two germline ends. Per the germline V gene, CDR1 is SEHNR and CDR2 is FQNEAQ (reference sequence). This CDR3 comprises 15 residues. CDR3: CASSSRTSINTEAFF. Written as DNA, the CDR3 is TGTGCCAGCAGCTCACGGACATCGATAAACACTGAAGCTTTCTTT.

This clone occurred a few times. The chain carries TRBV6-5 and TRBJ1-1, with no clear D. The CDR3 is made up of 13 amino acids. Germline CDR1 and CDR2: MNHEY and SVGAGI. V was shortened by 0 bases and J by 8 bases, with 10 bases between the two germline ends. The CDR3 is CASSYSQRQEAFF. The CDR3 DNA is TGTGCCAGCAGTTACTCGCAGAGGCAAGAAGCTTTCTTT.

The chain combines TRBV29-1 with TRBJ2-3; D is possibly TRBD2 (6 bases). The V end lost 0 bases, the J end lost 0 bases, and 13 bases lay between the germline ends. This CDR3 has 16 amino acids. CDR1 SQVTM and CDR2 ANQGSEA come from the germline V gene. The CDR3 DNA is TGCAGCGTTGAAGATCTAGGGACTGCTAGCACAGATACGCAGTATTTT. Protein sequence: CSVEDLGTASTDTQYF.

The chain recombines TRBV30 with TRBJ2-6; 7 bases are a match to TRBD1. This CDR3 comprises 16 residues. From germline, CDR1 is GTSNPN and CDR2 SVGIG (reference sequence). J gave up 0 bases and V 5 bases, and 7 bases lay outside the gene matches. CDR3 coding DNA: TGTGCCTGGGTGGGAGCAGGGGGCTCTGGGGCCAACGTCCTGACTTTC. It translates to CAWVGAGGSGANVLTF.

The sample holds one count of this clone. The chain has TRBV10-3 and TRBJ2-3, with TRBD2 identical over 9 bases. The length of the CDR3 is 16 residues. Germline loops: CDR1 ENHRY, CDR2 SYGVKD. J was trimmed by 3 bases and V by 5 bases; bases with no gene match: 9. The CDR3 nucleotides are TGTGCCATCAGTAGTCATAGCGGGGGCTCTACAGATACGCAGTATTTT. Translation: CAISSHSGGSTDTQYF.

The chain carries TRBV14 and TRBJ1-2; D gene uncertain. From germline, CDR1 is SGHDN and CDR2 FVKESK. The CDR3 length is 12 residues. V was clipped by 4 bases and J by 4 bases, with 7 bases between them. The CDR3 region has the DNA TGTGCCAGCAGCCCTTACACCTATGGCTACACCTTC. It specifies CASSPYTYGYTF.

The chain combines TRBV28 with TRBJ1-6; D ambiguous. The V end was cut by 7 bases, the J end by 9 bases, with 13 bases between. CDR3 length: 13 amino acids. In germline, CDR1 is MDHEN, CDR2 SYDVKM. The CDR3 region is CASTPGGPSPLHF. The CDR3 DNA is TGTGCCAGCACACCGGGAGGCCCTTCACCCCTCCACTTT.

The chain employs TRBV11-2 and TRBJ1-2; D possibly corresponds to TRBD1 (5 bases). Germline CDR1 SGHAT, CDR2 FQNNGV. Between the trimmed V and J ends, which lost 1 base and 2 bases, there was a span of 11 bases. The CDR3 loop spans 15 amino acids. The CDR3 reads CASSLGRGSNYGYTF. The CDR3, as DNA: TGTGCCAGCAGCTTAGGAAGGGGCTCGAACTATGGCTACACCTTC. Based on the CDR3 plus reference TRBV11-2 and TRBJ1-2, the full variable domain is EAGVAQSPRYKIIEKRQSVAFWCNPISGHATLYWYQQILGQGPKLLIQFQNNGVVDDSQLPKDRFSAERLKGVDSTLKIQPAKLEDSAVYLCASSLGRGSNYGYTFGSGTRLTVV.

This chain joins TRBV7-3 and TRBJ2-3, with 13 bases lining up with TRBD2. The germline CDR1 and CDR2 sequences are SGHTA and FQGTGA. The CDR3 covers 16 residues. Trimming at V came to 5 bases and at J to 1 base, leaving 3 bases not matched to a gene. The CDR3 region is CASSTTSGGGTDTQYF. CDR3 in DNA: TGTGCCAGCAGCACAACTAGCGGGGGGGGCACAGATACGCAGTATTTT.

The genes are TRBV30 and TRBJ2-2; TRBD1 matches 7 bases. CDR3 length equals 15 residues. V was clipped by 0 bases and J by 3 bases; unmatched bases: 4. Germline-derived CDR1 and CDR2 are GTSNPN and SVGIG (reference sequence). CDR3 in amino acids: CAWSVRDSHTGELFF. CDR3 DNA sequence: TGTGCCTGGAGTGTACGGGACAGTCACACCGGGGAGCTGTTTTTT. The full variable domain, completed using reference TRBV30 and TRBJ2-2, is SQTIHQWPATLVQPVGSPLSLECTVEGTSNPNLYWYRQAAGRGLQLLFYSVGIGQISSEVPQNLSASRPQDRQFILSSKKLLLSDSGFYLCAWSVRDSHTGELFFGEGSRLTVL.